The present T cell receptor (beta chain) was sequenced within a study of blood T cells in healthy people across ages. Whole-study findings and limits: No one knew whether donors had CMV, which possibly confounded expanded clonotype changes.

The germline V gene encodes CDR1 SGHTA and CDR2 FQGNSA. Trimming cost V 5 bases and J 6 bases, with 11 bases left between them. The CDR3 runs to 13 residues. This clonotype came up many times. The antigen is unknown. Then a second PCR, running roughly 7 to 11 cycles, was carried out with a sample-barcoded 5' primer and a J-beta primer mix. TCRdb re-called the 5' RACE reads through MiXCR, storing one row per CDR3 protein. The repertoire consists of hundreds of thousands of distinct CDR3 sequences, with less than 35% occurring once and the leading ten covering approximately 14%. Specimen: blood. The V gene is TRBV7-2, the J gene TRBJ2-1; no definite D call. The sequence came from a woman of 80 years or more in good health. CDR3 in DNA: TGTGCCAGCAGCCTGCACATGGCCAATGAGCAGTTCTTC. This gives the protein CASSLHMANEQFF.